Sequencing of this T cell receptor beta chain was carried out in a study of T cell responses to AZD1222 COVID-19 vaccine. Between the trimmed V and J ends, which lost 1 base and 0 bases, there was a span of 12 bases. Germline V CDR1 and CDR2: LGHDT, YNNKEL (reference sequence). This CDR3 comprises 16 residues. This table comes from immunoSEQ multiplex PCR, and its TCRdb copy is limited to in-frame clones, with some not included. The sample lists under 150,000 clones, approximately 85% occurring once. J is TRBJ1-2 and V is TRBV3-1 (or the pseudogene TRBV3-2); D might be TRBD1 (6 bases). Source: peripheral blood, taken on day 0 of AZD1222 vaccination. The sequence was obtained from an adult in good health. The CDR3 is CASSQGTARSNYGYTF. For the CDR3, the DNA is TGTGCCAGCAGCCAAGGGACAGCTCGATCTAACTATGGCTACACCTTC.